These 23 T cell receptor beta chains came from one sample sequenced in a study of long-term antiretroviral therapy in people with HIV. Survey-level resolution applied to immunoSEQ assay v3.0. Assay used: immunoSEQ multiplex PCR; TCRdb lists only in-frame clones, some missing. The sample includes tens of thousands of clones, roughly 80% of them seen just once. This specimen consisted of unsorted PBMCs, obtained 0.3 years after starting antiretroviral therapy. The origin of the receptors is a man younger than 35 with HIV.

V is TRBV12-1 and J is TRBJ2-7; TRBD1 reflects the table's D call only, with no check against the DNA. TRBV12-1 is a pseudogene locus. CDR3 length: 16 amino acids. The CDR3 sequence is CARTNFRDLPGYEQYF. The CDR3 DNA reads TGTGCCAGGACGAATTTCAGGGATTTACCGGGCTACGAGCAGTACTTC.

In its sample, this clone was seen a few times. The V gene is TRBV6-5, the J gene TRBJ1-2; 7 bases line up with TRBD1. The CDR3 runs 13 residues. The V gene end was trimmed by 5 bases and the J gene end by 8 bases; junction bases not matched to a gene: 8. Germline loops: CDR1 MNHEY, CDR2 SVGAGI. DNA for the CDR3: TGTGCCAGCAGTGTAATAGGGGGCGGAGGCTACACCTTC. Translated, it gives CASSVIGGGGYTF.

The chain recombines TRBV7-9 with TRBJ2-1, with unresolved D. Looked up from germline, CDR1 is SEHNR and CDR2 is FQNEAQ (reference sequence). The CDR3 covers 15 residues. V was cut by 5 bases and J by 9 bases, with 20 bases left in between. CDR3 in amino acids: CASSPVETRFSEQFF. CDR3 bases: TGTGCCAGCAGCCCAGTTGAGACAAGATTCAGTGAGCAGTTCTTC.

The J gene is TRBJ1-2, the V gene TRBV11-2; TRBD1 agrees at 11 bases. The germline V gene encodes CDR1 SGHAT and CDR2 FQNNGV. Germline trimming cut 4 bases from V and 8 bases from J; bases unmatched to any gene: 15. This CDR3 is 17 amino acids long. CDR3 residues: CASSWDRGRSLRLGYTF. The CDR3 coding sequence is TGTGCCAGCAGCTGGGACAGGGGGAGGTCACTTAGATTAGGCTACACCTTC. The whole variable domain, remainder taken from reference TRBV11-2 and TRBJ1-2, is EAGVAQSPRYKIIEKRQSVAFWCNPISGHATLYWYQQILGQGPKLLIQFQNNGVVDDSQLPKDRFSAERLKGVDSTLKIQPAKLEDSAVYLCASSWDRGRSLRLGYTFGSGTRLTVV.

V and J are TRBV6-1 and TRBJ2-1; 7 bases fit TRBD1. The CDR3 is 14 amino acids. Trimming cost V 5 bases and J 1 base; bases outside gene matches: 2. Looked up from germline, CDR1 is MNHNS and CDR2 is SASEGT. For the CDR3, the DNA is TGTGCCAGCAGTCGGGACAGTTCCTACAATGAGCAGTTCTTC. This encodes CASSRDSSYNEQFF.

This clone was seen a handful of times. The rearrangement joins TRBV19 to TRBJ1-5; a weak D match, TRBD1 (6 bases). Germline V gene lookup returns CDR1 LNHDA and CDR2 SQIVND (reference sequence). The CDR3 length is 13 residues. Trimming cost V 5 bases and J 7 bases, with 12 bases left between them. CDR3 coding DNA: TGTGCCAGTAGTCTACAGGGTCGACAGCCCCAGCATTTT. This encodes CASSLQGRQPQHF.

The V gene is TRBV5-1, the J gene TRBJ1-1; maybe TRBD1 (6 bases). Germline values: CDR1 SGHRS, CDR2 YFSETQ. V was shortened by 2 bases and J by 3 bases, with 8 bases between the two germline ends. The length of the CDR3 is 13 residues. CDR3 in DNA: TGCGCCAGCAGCTTCGCAGGGGACACTGAAGCTTTCTTT. It translates to CASSFAGDTEAFF.

The rearrangement joins TRBV4-2 to TRBJ1-6, with D perhaps matching TRBD1 (5 bases). Per the germline V gene, CDR1 is LGHNA and CDR2 is YNFKEQ. V shed 1 base and J shed 7 bases, with 11 bases lying between them. The CDR3 spans 15 residues. The CDR3 region is CASSQVTGDNSPLHF. For the CDR3, the DNA is TGTGCCAGCAGCCAAGTTACCGGGGACAATTCACCCCTCCACTTT.

The V gene is TRBV2, the J gene TRBJ1-1; D gene ambiguous. Trimming cost V 6 bases and J 1 base, with 9 bases left between them. The germline CDR1 and CDR2 sequences are SNHLY and FYNNEI. The CDR3 spans 13 residues. The CDR3 region is CASSQQQNTEAFF. The CDR3 coding sequence is TGTGCCAGCAGCCAACAGCAGAACACTGAAGCTTTCTTT.

This rearrangement joins TRBV29-1 to TRBJ2-7; D perhaps matches TRBD1 (6 bases). The CDR3 covers 12 residues. V lost 4 bases and J lost 0, with 7 bases in between. Germline V gene sequence: CDR1 SQVTM, CDR2 ANQGSEA. The CDR3 DNA is TGCAGCGTTGCGACAGGCTCCTACGAGCAGTACTTC. This sequence encodes CSVATGSYEQYF.

CDR3 region: CASSLANEEDTQYF. CDR3 coding DNA: TGTGCCAGCAGCTTAGCGAATGAGGAAGATACGCAGTATTTT. The J gene is TRBJ2-3, the V gene TRBV7-8; no clear D gene. Trimming stripped 0 bases from V and 5 bases from J, with 9 bases between. CDR3 size: 14 residues. CDR1 is SGHVS, CDR2 FQNEAQ, per germline. Full variable domain (outside the CDR3, taken from reference TRBV7-8 and TRBJ2-3): GAGVSQSPRYKVAKRGQDVALRCDPISGHVSLFWYQQALGQGPEFLTYFQNEAQLDKSGLPSDRFFAERPEGSVSTLKIQRTQQEDSAVYLCASSLANEEDTQYFGPGTRLTVL.

This chain joins TRBV28 and TRBJ2-7; D may be TRBD1 (6 bases). There are 14 residues in the CDR3. The germline V gene encodes CDR1 MDHEN and CDR2 SYDVKM. V was clipped by 1 base and J by 5 bases, with 12 bases between them. CDR3 nucleotide sequence: TGTGCCAGCAGTTTATTCCAGGGGATGAACGAGCAGTACTTC. It translates to CASSLFQGMNEQYF.

This clone has just a few counts. The J gene is TRBJ1-2, the V gene TRBV7-9; D unclear. This CDR3 contains 13 residues. Germline CDR1 SEHNR, CDR2 FQNEAQ (reference sequence). The ends were cut back, 8 bases at V and 4 bases at J, with 14 bases in the middle. CDR3 loop: CASREGGPYGYTF. The CDR3 DNA is TGTGCCAGCCGGGAGGGCGGGCCCTATGGCTACACCTTC.

V and J are TRBV6-1 and TRBJ2-1; 8 nucleotides match TRBD1. The length of the CDR3 is 14 residues. Germline V gene data show CDR1 as MNHNS and CDR2 as SASEGT. V gave up 8 bases and J gave up 2 bases; unmatched junction bases: 5. The CDR3 nucleotides are TGTGCCAGCTACACAGGGGGGCCCTACAATGAGCAGTTCTTC. This gives the protein CASYTGGPYNEQFF.

A word on this clone: In the same sample, other DNA sequences code for this CDR3. The V and J genes are TRBV28 and TRBJ2-7; no clear D gene. The CDR3 length is 13 residues. Germline CDR1 MDHEN, CDR2 SYDVKM. With 8 bases removed from V and 4 bases from J, the gap between germline ends came to 15 bases. The CDR3 coding sequence is TGTGCCAGCTCCCTCGGGCTTGGGTACGAGCAGTACTTC. It encodes CASSLGLGYEQYF.

The chain recombines TRBV19 with TRBJ2-7; TRBD1 is a possible D gene (6 bases). The CDR3 length is 15 residues. V was shortened by 6 bases and J by 3 bases, with 18 bases between the two germline ends. CDR1 and CDR2 (germline): LNHDA, SQIVND (reference sequence). In nucleotides, the CDR3 is TGTGCCAGTAGCCGAATGACAGGTGGAGTCTACGAGCAGTACTTC. Its translation is CASSRMTGGVYEQYF.

The V call is TRBV9, the J call TRBJ2-1; 11 nucleotides line up with TRBD2. The CDR3 runs 14 residues. Trimming took 8 bases from V and 8 from J; bases not matched to a gene: 9. In germline, CDR1 is SGDLS, CDR2 YYNGEE. The CDR3 region has the DNA TGTGCCAGTTCCGGGACTAGCGGTTTCCATGAGCAGTTCTTC. Its translation is CASSGTSGFHEQFF.

This rearrangement joins TRBV27 to TRBJ2-2; 8 positions match TRBD1. Trimming at V came to 4 bases and at J to 5 bases, leaving 6 bases not matched to a gene. The germline V gene encodes CDR1 MNHEY and CDR2 SMNVEV (reference sequence). The CDR3 covers 15 residues. CDR3 amino acids: CASSSWTGMTGELFF. The CDR3 nucleotides are TGTGCCAGCAGTTCCTGGACAGGGATGACCGGGGAGCTGTTTTTT.

This CDR3 is CASSGQGNTEAFF. In DNA, the CDR3 is TGTGCCAGCAGTGGGCAGGGGAACACTGAAGCTTTCTTT. J is TRBJ1-1 and V is TRBV2, with a weak D call TRBD1 (5 bases). CDR1 is SNHLY, CDR2 FYNNEI, per germline. The CDR3 totals 13 residues. The ends were cut back, 4 bases at V and 1 base at J, with 7 bases in the middle. The full variable domain, completed using reference TRBV2 and TRBJ1-1, is EPEVTQTPSHQVTQMGQEVILRCVPISNHLYFYWYRQILGQKVEFLVSFYNNEISEKSEIFDDQFSVERPDGSNFTLKIRSTKLEDSAMYFCASSGQGNTEAFFGQGTRLTVV.

The chain links TRBV4-3 to TRBJ2-1; 9 nucleotides match TRBD1. This CDR3 region has 15 residues. The junction had 9 bases not matched to a gene; V was cut back by 3 bases and J by 9 bases. The germline V gene encodes CDR1 LGHNA and CDR2 YSLEER. CDR3 DNA: TGCGCCAGCAGCCACGCCGGGACAGGGACAGGTGAGCAGTTCTTC. It is translated as CASSHAGTGTGEQFF.

This clone occurred once. The V call is TRBV19, the J call TRBJ2-3, with 9 bases lining up with TRBD1. CDR3 length: 16 residues. Germline V gene lookup returns CDR1 LNHDA and CDR2 SQIVND (reference sequence). V lost 6 bases and J lost 5; bases outside the gene matches: 12. The CDR3 reads CASRQGASGVVDTQYF. The CDR3 DNA follows: TGTGCCAGTAGACAGGGGGCGAGCGGGGTGGTAGATACGCAGTATTTT. Full variable domain (rest looked up from reference TRBV19 and TRBJ2-3): DGGITQSPKYLFRKEGQNVTLSCEQNLNHDAMYWYRQDPGQGLRLIYYSQIVNDFQKGDIAEGYSVSREKKESFPLTVTSAQKNPTAFYLCASRQGASGVVDTQYFGPGTRLTVL.

The genes are TRBV4-1 and TRBJ2-5, with a weak D call TRBD1 (6 bases). Germline-derived CDR1 and CDR2 are MGHRA and YSYEKL. The CDR3 spans 15 residues. Trimming left V 0 bases short and J 5 bases short, with 13 bases between. The CDR3 nucleotides read TGCGCCAGCAGCCAAGAGCAGGGGCCGTGGGAGACCCAGTACTTC. Amino acid sequence: CASSQEQGPWETQYF.

This clone was seen just once. V and J are TRBV19 and TRBJ1-1; D is unclear. Trimming stripped 2 bases from V and 1 base from J, with 8 bases between. The CDR3 is 14 amino acids. Per the germline V gene, CDR1 is LNHDA and CDR2 is SQIVND (reference sequence). For the CDR3, the DNA is TGTGCCAGTAGTATAATAGGCGGGAACACTGAAGCTTTCTTT. Its translation is CASSIIGGNTEAFF. Looking up the rest from reference TRBV19 and TRBJ1-1 gives the full variable domain: DGGITQSPKYLFRKEGQNVTLSCEQNLNHDAMYWYRQDPGQGLRLIYYSQIVNDFQKGDIAEGYSVSREKKESFPLTVTSAQKNPTAFYLCASSIIGGNTEAFFGQGTRLTVV.